This T cell receptor (beta chain) is drawn from a study of STAT3 mutations in large granular lymphocyte leukemia. In regard to this clone: The antigen remains unidentified.

Germline V lookup: CDR1 SGDLS, CDR2 YYNGEE. The CDR3 runs 16 residues. V lost 1 base, J lost 5 bases, and 6 bases stayed unmatched. Findings and caveats of the study: All newly emerging clones after therapy were STAT3 wild type. Clonal expansion was inferred from samples taken at other timepoints. Every T-LGLL patient had at least one immunodominant TCRbeta clonotype.

Assay: immunoSEQ multiplex PCR; the TCRdb copy retains only in-frame clones and omits some. Among 17,000 or so clones listed, roughly 90% were seen once. The sequencing input was peripheral blood mononuclear cells. This clonotype was obtained from a man between 60 and 70 years old with T-cell large granular lymphocyte leukemia. Some clones in this sample may be carry-over from other donors' samples. The chain combines TRBV9 with TRBJ2-3; TRBD2 matches at 11 bases. In DNA form, the CDR3 reads TGTGCCAGCAGCGTACAGACTAGCGGGATCGGAGATACGCAGTATTTT. It codes for CASSVQTSGIGDTQYF.